This T cell receptor (beta chain) stems from a study of cytomegalovirus exposure and HLA in healthy donors (dated by TCRdb to between 2016 and 2019). As for the study more broadly: An earlier analysis of some 600 of the donors reported approximately 280 Gb of sequence data and 95 million to 130 million unique TCR beta sequences obtained from around 180 million T cells. Among 300 to 450 genotyped donors of the cohort, an average of roughly 240,000 unique TCR beta nucleotide sequences were sequenced per donor, around a sixth of them non-productive. A later genetic analysis took genome-wide SNP genotypes for about 65% of the 666 donors and used that subset as a discovery cohort. Typing coverage differed by locus: A, B, C, DRB1 and DQB1 were typed in roughly 620-630 donors, DQA1 in about 550, DPA1 in roughly 590, and DPB1 in roughly 470. High-throughput TCR immunosequencing, statistical association of individual TCRs with disease status, and machine learning were combined to predict cytomegalovirus infection status. The study used immunosequencing to profile the T cell repertoires of several hundred subjects and linked those repertoires to cytomegalovirus serostatus. Because of strong linkage in the cohort, 4 to 6 DR-DQ haplotypes were treated as single units for association and clustering. A later analysis re-analyzed previously published TCR beta repertoires from approximately 700 donors and added high-resolution HLA genotyping to study TCR occurrence patterns. Donor age, sex, ethnicity and CMV serostatus were compiled together with the repertoire data. HLA typing covered class I and class II loci at four-digit resolution. An early release covering 550 to 650 HLA-typed donors comprised approximately 290 gigabases of sequencing data and 85 million to 100 million unique TCR sequences. The study aimed to test whether cataloging public T cell receptors could reveal signatures of past pathogen exposure. Along with the approximately 620-subject first cohort, a separate validation cohort of over a hundred different subjects was used. To decide whether each TCR beta V gene segment behaved as functional or pseudogenic, an earlier analysis of nearly 600 of the donors relied on high-throughput TCR beta sequencing. Every repertoire in the discovery cohort had been generated on one and the same sequencing platform. Of the 300 to 500 genotyped donors, approximately 81% were placed in the genetic ancestry cluster associated with self-reported Caucasian donors. Rather than drawing on any new phenotypic data, the later analysis identified candidate immune exposures from TCR beta sequences and the way those sequences occurred across donors. Overall study results and their limits: Roughly uniform sequencing depth across donors was assumed in presence/absence analyses, although this assumption may not hold. CMV serostatus was the only immune exposure information available for the cohort. A further reported finding was that TCR beta sequences accurately predicted the HLA-A and HLA-B alleles for most subjects in the first cohort. Correlated functional status among segregating V segments might reflect linkage disequilibrium, but an unknown experimental factor could not be ruled out. A later analysis found that most CMV-associated TCR beta chains appeared HLA-restricted, with HLA associations seemingly driven largely by CMV exposure. A later analysis found that TCR association rates varied across HLA loci, with DRB1 alleles showing the most associated TCRs and HLA-C alleles the fewest. In both the original and validation cohorts, the classifier was reported to diagnose cytomegalovirus status with high specificity and sensitivity. While some public TCRs were present in many individuals, most TCR sequences turned up only very rarely across donors. The authors suggested that the approach could potentially be generalized to other disease states and immunological phenotypes. In an earlier analysis of about 600 of the donors, most TCR beta V segments appeared in productive rearrangements about 90% or about 30% of the time, broadly matching IMGT annotations. The earlier analysis of fewer than 750 of the donors excluded 15 to 20 rarely observed V segments, including chromosome 9 orphons, because counts were too low. A later genetic analysis associated a missense DCLRE1C variant with V-gene and J-gene trimming of TCR beta chains, and an independent cohort replicated the association. Strong co-occurrence of HLA alleles, especially DR and DQ, made assigning TCR associations to individual alleles difficult. Because the 87-base-pair reads could not distinguish some IMGT-functional V segments, including TRBV6-2 and TRBV6-3, those segments were excluded. This cohort had only TCR beta chains sequenced, and the lack of alpha or paired-chain data limited which features could be detected. In the study, around 150 TCR beta chains were listed as associated with cytomegalovirus. Compared with the roughly 670-donor mean, donors in an Asian-associated ancestry cluster had fewer N-insertions in productive TCRs, according to a later genetic analysis. Several of the top co-occurrence clusters appeared to be linked to parvovirus B19, influenza, CMV and Epstein-Barr virus, according to a later analysis. In vitro tests confirmed that a few of the cytomegalovirus-associated TCR beta chains recognize cytomegalovirus antigens. A later analysis associated 16,951 TCR beta sequences with specific HLA alleles at a false discovery rate of 0.05. HLA typing was unavailable for some donors at each locus, so association tests used only the typed subset. A later analysis found that HLA-associated TCR beta chains were more clonally expanded and had lower generation probabilities than equally common non-associated chains. The sequencing pipeline was judged likely to have produced a cluster of highly shared sequence variants as a technical artifact.

The cohort was made up of 650 to 700 healthy bone marrow donors. At the time of sampling, all cohort members were nominally healthy, though unrecorded immune exposures were likely present. The donor tested CMV seronegative, placing the donor among the 350 to 400 seronegative members of the cohort. A peripheral blood sample was collected from each donor, and TCR beta sequencing was performed on peripheral blood mononuclear cells. The Qiagen DNeasy Blood Extraction Kit was used to extract genomic DNA from the blood cell samples. The library was generated by the immunoSEQ multiplex PCR assay. For the multiplex PCR, a mixture combining 60 forward primers for TCR Vbeta segments and 13 reverse primers for TCR Jbeta segments was used. Amplification of the CDR3 region of rearranged TCR beta genes was performed with a multiplex PCR assay on genomic DNA. The amplified TCR beta libraries were sequenced on the Illumina HiSeq System as 87-base-pair reads. For the original study's pipeline: In a later analysis, 80 million or so unique TCR beta chains were counted across the 650 to 750 repertoires, and around 10 million of these chains were shared by at least two donors. Raw reads were error-corrected and collapsed into unique sequences with a nearest-neighbor algorithm that merged closely related sequences to remove PCR and sequencing errors. CDR3 sequences were aligned to IMGT reference sequences to assign V, D and J gene segments. For a sequence to be retained, at least a six-nucleotide match to both a V gene segment and a J gene segment was required. Rearrangements were classified as productive when the CDR3 lacked stop codons and remained in frame with V and J, and all other rearrangements were classified as non-productive. CDR3 was defined by IMGT convention, running from the second conserved V-encoded cysteine to the conserved J-encoded phenylalanine. In an earlier analysis of around 540 of the donors, sequences lacking an unambiguous match to a single V gene segment were excluded. In an earlier analysis of about 590 of the donors, a V segment was called functional when productive rearrangements were above 56.7%, and segregating when the standard deviation between donors exceeded 5%. A statistical classification framework was built to diagnose cytomegalovirus status from the catalog of TCR beta chain sequences. V and J gene assignment, in a later analysis, came from comparing TCR nucleotide sequences with IMGT/GENE-DB human TR gene sequences. Using the TCRdist pipeline, a later analysis assigned CDR3 sequences along with most-parsimonious VDJ recombination scenarios. A later analysis defined each TCR beta chain by its CDR3 amino acid sequence plus V-gene family, and excluded reads lacking a unique V-gene family. To address suspected cross-contamination and a sequencing artifact, a later analysis removed roughly 640 highly shared, low-generation-probability nucleotide sequences. In a later analysis, a clonal expansion index was calculated for each public chain from normalized within-repertoire ranks of inferred template counts. Generation probabilities in a later analysis came from a VDJ recombination model fitted to out-of-frame rearrangements, and those results were checked against IGoR. In a later analysis, hypergeometric tests were used to score TCR-TCR, TCR-HLA and TCR-CMV co-occurrence, with a repertoire-size bias correction applied to TCR pairs. False discovery rates were estimated in a later analysis by permuting HLA or CMV assignments 20 times. In a later analysis, co-occurring TCRs were grouped using DBSCAN, with TCRdist sequence similarity added in when clustering inside HLA-allele-positive subsets. Co-occurrence clustering excluded repertoires with fewer than 30,000 or more than 120,000 public chains, plus five with anomalous nucleotide sharing. Held by TCRdb, this immuneACCESS table contains in-frame sequences only and omits some clones. Under half of the omission traces to an unresolved V gene where checked; the cause of the rest is unknown. The V and J calls and clone size were taken over from that table, and D and trimming were inferred from the DNA. The sample table shows 130,000 to 150,000 clones, and 60% to 80% are seen once. Clones ranked in the top ten supply about 0.62% of the sample.

The CDR3 runs 14 amino acids, cysteine and phenylalanine included. Only the CDR3 portion is preserved as DNA: 42 bases, with reading frame beginning at the first base. CDR1 and CDR2 are drawn from the germline V gene: MNHEY, SVGAGI. Clipping removes 6 bases from V and 0 bases from J, with 4 as the unmatched junction base count. As concerns this clone: Its recognized antigen is unknown. The sample holds no much larger clone one base away, and base qualities are not on file.

Sequencing input: PBMCs. This sequence was found in a male donor in good health and CMV-seronegative. The rearrangement joined TRBV6-5 to TRBJ2-7, with 8 bases in between that match TRBD1. At the DNA level, the sequence is TGTGCCAGCAGGAGGACAGGGAGCTCCTACGAGCAGTACTTC. This yields the protein CASRRTGSSYEQYF.